The 29 T cell receptor beta chains reported below all come from one sample, sequenced in a study of blood T cell repertoires in COVID-19 (dated by TCRdb to the early 2020s). The method was the immunoSEQ multiplex PCR assay. Held by TCRdb, this immuneACCESS table contains in-frame sequences only and omits some clones. Under half of the omission traces to an unresolved V gene where checked; the cause of the rest is unknown. Here the sample has about 270,000 clones; about 89% occur a single time. Together, the top ten hold about 10% of the sample. The source material was peripheral blood. The receptors come from a man aged 40-49 years who had recovered from COVID-19.

The rearrangement uses TRBV2 and TRBJ2-1; 8 bases are shared with TRBD1. The germline gives CDR1 SNHLY, CDR2 FYNNEI. The CDR3 runs to 17 residues. Trimming at V came to 4 bases and at J to 7 bases, leaving 15 bases not matched to a gene. CDR3 residues: CASSASRGLAGGNEQFF. CDR3 DNA sequence: TGTGCCAGCAGTGCCTCCAGGGGGCTGGCGGGTGGGAATGAGCAGTTCTTC.

The CDR3: CASSLTSGGQGDTQYF. For the CDR3, the DNA is TGTGCCAGCAGCTTGACTAGCGGGGGGCAGGGAGATACGCAGTATTTT. This sequence joins TRBV7-7 and TRBJ2-3, with 13 bases identical to TRBD2. CDR3 length equals 16 residues. J was trimmed by 5 bases and V by 3 bases; bases with no gene match: 5. The germline V gene has CDR1 SSHAT and CDR2 FNYEAQ (reference sequence).

This chain connects TRBV6-4 to TRBJ2-5; TRBD2 is a possible D gene (6 bases). CDR1 and CDR2 from the germline V gene are MRHNA and SNTAGT. The CDR3 is 16 amino acids. V was shortened by 3 bases and J by 2 bases, with 16 bases between the two germline ends. CDR3 residues: CASSEYLLAPQETQYF. CDR3 bases: TGTGCCAGCAGTGAATACCTTCTAGCGCCTCAAGAGACCCAGTACTTC.

The chain uses TRBV18 and TRBJ1-3, with 11 bases aligning to TRBD1. The V segment lost 5 bases and the J segment 4 bases; nucleotides outside the gene matches: 13. CDR3 size: 18 residues. The germline gives CDR1 KGHSH, CDR2 LQKENI. The CDR3 sequence is CASSELPGQGAAGNTIYF. CDR3 sequence (DNA): TGTGCCAGCTCAGAACTACCCGGACAGGGGGCTGCGGGAAACACCATATATTTT.

This chain joins TRBV29-1 and TRBJ2-1; 8 nucleotides agree with TRBD1. Germline CDR1 SQVTM, CDR2 ANQGSEA. V was clipped by 5 bases and J by 5 bases; unmatched bases: 2. This CDR3 contains 12 residues. The CDR3 DNA reads as TGCAGCGTTACGACAGGGGACAATGAGCAGTTCTTC. Amino acid sequence: CSVTTGDNEQFF.

The J gene is TRBJ1-2, the V gene TRBV3-1 (or the pseudogene TRBV3-2), with 10 positions matching TRBD1. This CDR3 is 13 amino acids long. Germline trimming cut 6 bases from V and 10 bases from J; bases unmatched to any gene: 8. Germline V CDR1 and CDR2: LGHDT, YNNKEL (reference sequence). In DNA, the CDR3 is TGTGCCAGCAGTCCCTCTAGACAGGGGGCCTACACCTTC. Amino acids: CASSPSRQGAYTF.

The chain carries TRBV2 and TRBJ2-7, with 9 positions matching TRBD1. Trimming took 4 bases from V and 4 from J; bases not matched to a gene: 14. From germline, CDR1 is SNHLY and CDR2 FYNNEI. The length of the CDR3 is 17 residues. The CDR3 here is CASSGEFRRDRVYEQYF. CDR3 coding DNA: TGTGCCAGCAGTGGGGAGTTTCGTCGGGACAGGGTTTACGAGCAGTACTTC.

A note on this clone: Other nucleotide sequences from this sample produce the same CDR3. The CDR3 DNA reads as TGCGCCAGCAGTCATACGGGAAATGAGCAGTTCTTC. Encoded protein: CASSHTGNEQFF. The chain is built from TRBV4-1 and TRBJ2-1, with D perhaps matching TRBD2 (5 bases). This CDR3 is built from 12 residues. Trimming took off 6 bases at V and 7 bases at J, with 10 bases between the two ends. The germline CDR1 and CDR2 sequences are MGHRA and YSYEKL.

This clone showed up just once. The chain uses TRBV6-5 and TRBJ1-5, with TRBD1 matching 9 bases. J lost 2 bases, V lost 11 bases, and 4 bases had no gene match. In germline, CDR1 is MNHEY, CDR2 SVGAGI. The CDR3 loop spans 13 amino acids. For the CDR3, the DNA is TGTGCCGGCCGGACAGGGGGCAATCAGCCCCAGCATTTT. Translation gives CAGRTGGNQPQHF.

This chain links TRBV7-2 with TRBJ2-5; 7 bases align to TRBD2. Trimming cost V 3 bases and J 5 bases; bases outside gene matches: 3. Germline loops: CDR1 SGHTA, CDR2 FQGNSA. The CDR3 sequence is 13 residues long. In DNA form, the CDR3 reads TGTGCCAGCAGCTTGGGGGGGAGGGAGACCCAGTACTTC. Protein: CASSLGGRETQYF.

This chain joins TRBV27 and TRBJ2-1; 12 bases map to TRBD2. Germline CDR1 and CDR2: MNHEY and SMNVEV (reference sequence). The CDR3 has 17 amino acids. V dropped 5 bases and J dropped 2; count of bases not matched to a gene: 7. The CDR3 sequence is CASSPHRTSGAYNEQFF. CDR3 nucleotides: TGTGCCAGCAGTCCCCATCGGACTAGCGGGGCCTACAATGAGCAGTTCTTC.

The V gene is TRBV24-1, the J gene TRBJ2-1; 9 bases are a match to TRBD1. This CDR3 region has 17 residues. The junction had 12 bases not matched to a gene; V was cut back by 2 bases and J by 8 bases. Germline CDR1 and CDR2: KGHDR and SFDVKD. CDR3 in amino acids: CATSDSSGTGLGDEQFF. For the CDR3, the DNA is TGTGCCACCAGTGATTCCTCCGGGACAGGGCTCGGGGATGAGCAGTTCTTC.

This chain joins TRBV4-3 and TRBJ2-7, with TRBD2 matching over 7 bases. Germline values: CDR1 LGHNA, CDR2 YSLEER. V was pared by 4 bases and J by 3 bases, with 12 bases of the junction left unmatched. The CDR3 sequence is 16 residues long. The CDR3 loop reads CASSRSIGGNYYEQYF. CDR3 nucleotides: TGCGCCAGCAGCCGGAGCATCGGGGGGAACTACTACGAGCAGTACTTC.

The chain employs TRBV5-4 and TRBJ2-1; 8 nucleotides match TRBD2. The CDR3 is 15 residues long. V was clipped by 1 base and J by 4 bases; unmatched bases: 4. Germline CDR1 reads SGHNT; CDR2 reads YYREEE (reference sequence). This CDR3 is CASSLKREKYNEQFF. The DNA for the CDR3 is TGTGCCAGCAGCTTGAAGCGGGAGAAATACAATGAGCAGTTCTTC. The full variable domain, rest sourced from reference TRBV5-4 and TRBJ2-1, is ETGVTQSPTHLIKTRGQQVTLRCSSQSGHNTVSWYQQALGQGPQFIFQYYREEENGRGNFPPRFSGLQFPNYSSELNVNALELDDSALYLCASSLKREKYNEQFFGPGTRLTVL.

J is TRBJ2-1 and V is TRBV9, with TRBD2 matching 10 bases. Trimming cost V 0 bases and J 6 bases; bases outside gene matches: 9. Looked up from germline, CDR1 is SGDLS and CDR2 is YYNGEE. CDR3 length: 17 amino acids. CDR3 region: CASSVAVTSGAINEQFF. In DNA, the CDR3 is TGTGCCAGCAGCGTAGCTGTCACTAGCGGGGCGATCAATGAGCAGTTCTTC.

The rearrangement joins TRBV7-9 to TRBJ1-5; 9 bases agree with TRBD1. The trim removed 3 bases at V and 0 bases at J, leaving 6 bases unmatched. This CDR3 region has 17 residues. In germline, CDR1 is SEHNR, CDR2 FQNEAQ (reference sequence). CDR3 sequence: CASSFAGTGSSNQPQHF. The CDR3 DNA reads TGTGCCAGCAGCTTCGCCGGGACAGGGAGTAGCAATCAGCCCCAGCATTTT.

This clone showed up just a few times. V gene TRBV9 combines with J gene TRBJ2-1; the match to TRBD2 covers 7 bases. The J segment lost 5 bases and the V segment lost 3 bases, leaving 11 bases of the junction unmatched. This CDR3 is built from 16 residues. In germline, CDR1 is SGDLS, CDR2 YYNGEE. CDR3 nucleotides: TGTGCCAGCAGCGAGAGTGGGGGACTACCCAACAATGAGCAGTTCTTC. Translating gives CASSESGGLPNNEQFF.

J is TRBJ2-7 and V is TRBV25-1; D remains unclear. V was cut by 8 bases and J by 6 bases, with 8 bases left in between. This CDR3 has 10 amino acids. CDR1 and CDR2 from the germline V gene are MGHDK and SYGVNS. This CDR3 is CASGFSEQYF. The CDR3 DNA is TGTGCCAGCGGCTTCTCCGAGCAGTACTTC.

This rearrangement joins TRBV2 to TRBJ2-7; 8 bases match TRBD2. Germline assignment: CDR1 SNHLY and CDR2 FYNNEI. V was pared by 5 bases and J by 3 bases, with 6 bases of the junction left unmatched. CDR3 length: 14 amino acids. CDR3 sequence reads: CASSYPGGHYEQYF. The CDR3 DNA reads as TGTGCCAGCAGTTACCCGGGGGGGCACTACGAGCAGTACTTC.

V gene TRBV24-1 combines with J gene TRBJ2-3; 8 bases line up with TRBD2. V dropped 0 bases and J dropped 0; count of bases not matched to a gene: 4. The V gene's germline CDR1 is KGHDR and CDR2 SFDVKD. The CDR3 totals 17 residues. For the CDR3, the DNA is TGTGCCACCAGTGATTTGAGGGCGGGGGGTAGCACAGATACGCAGTATTTT. Residues: CATSDLRAGGSTDTQYF.

V gene TRBV5-4 combines with J gene TRBJ2-3; TRBD2 matches 9 bases. The CDR3 totals 15 residues. J was trimmed by 3 bases and V by 4 bases; bases with no gene match: 6. Per the germline V gene, CDR1 is SGHNT and CDR2 is YYREEE (reference sequence). This chain's CDR3 is CASSPYSGRTDTQYF. In nucleotides, the CDR3 is TGTGCCAGCAGCCCATATAGCGGGAGAACAGATACGCAGTATTTT.

This clone was observed once. The V gene is TRBV5-6, the J gene TRBJ2-4, with D tentatively TRBD1 (5 bases). Trimming stripped 0 bases from V and 6 bases from J, with 7 bases between. This CDR3 contains 13 residues. In germline, CDR1 is SGHDT, CDR2 YYEEEE. This CDR3 reads CASSLGQINIQYF. CDR3 DNA sequence: TGTGCCAGCAGCTTGGGACAGATAAACATTCAGTACTTC.

The V call is TRBV15, the J call TRBJ1-2; D ambiguous. Looked up from germline, CDR1 is LNHNV and CDR2 is YYDKDF (reference sequence). The CDR3 is 14 amino acids. Trimming removed 1 base from V and 6 bases from J, with 12 bases in between. The CDR3 nucleotides read TGTGCCACCAGCAGAGTGGGAGGGATTGATGGCTACACCTTC. This codes for CATSRVGGIDGYTF.

The V and J genes are TRBV19 and TRBJ1-2, with D hard to call. Germline lookup yields CDR1 LNHDA and CDR2 SQIVND (reference sequence). Trimming left V 10 bases short and J 8 bases short, with 17 bases between. The CDR3 is 12 amino acids. The DNA for the CDR3 is TGTGCCATCCCTGCCCTTGAGGGAGGCTACACCTTC. Amino acids: CAIPALEGGYTF.

The chain links TRBV6-2 or TRBV6-3 to TRBJ2-1, with 8 bases that match TRBD2. This CDR3 has 15 residues. Germline trimming cut 6 bases from V and 7 bases from J; bases unmatched to any gene: 11. Germline V CDR1 and CDR2: MNHEY, SVGEGT. This CDR3 reads CASSHSGNWANEQFF. The DNA for the CDR3 is TGTGCCAGCAGCCATAGCGGGAATTGGGCGAATGAGCAGTTCTTC.

The V and J genes are TRBV10-1 and TRBJ2-3, with 11 bases that match TRBD2. The V segment lost 6 bases and the J segment 1 base; nucleotides outside the gene matches: 6. Germline V gene lookup returns CDR1 WNHNN and CDR2 SYGVQD (reference sequence). This CDR3 spans 16 amino acids. CDR3 region: CASSATSGGGTDTQYF. The CDR3 DNA reads TGCGCCAGCAGCGCTACTAGCGGGGGTGGCACAGATACGCAGTATTTT.

The gene calls are TRBV7-9 and TRBJ2-7; tentatively, D is TRBD1 (6 bases). The germline gives CDR1 SEHNR, CDR2 FQNEAQ (reference sequence). Trimming shortened V by 2 bases and J by 5 bases, and 10 bases separated the two germline ends. The CDR3 length is 13 residues. The CDR3: CASSLPRGHEQYF. CDR3 coding DNA: TGTGCCAGCAGCTTACCCAGGGGCCACGAGCAGTACTTC.

The chain carries TRBV9 and TRBJ2-1; 7 positions agree with TRBD2. CDR1 and CDR2 (germline): SGDLS, YYNGEE. CDR3 length: 16 residues. Trimming removed 0 bases from V and 13 bases from J; junction bases left unmatched: 16. The CDR3 region is CASSVGVGGRVVDQFF. The CDR3 region has the DNA TGTGCCAGCAGCGTAGGCGTCGGCGGGAGAGTTGTTGATCAGTTCTTC. The full variable domain, in which reference TRBV9 and TRBJ2-1 provide the parts outside the CDR3, is DSGVTQTPKHLITATGQRVTLRCSPRSGDLSVYWYQQSLDQGLQFLIQYYNGEERAKGNILERFSAQQFPDLHSELNLSSLELGDSALYFCASSVGVGGRVVDQFFGPGTRLTVL.

This clone was found once. The chain recombines TRBV14 with TRBJ1-1; D is unresolved. Trimming stripped 3 bases from V and 5 bases from J, with 10 bases between. The CDR3 is 13 residues long. Germline loops: CDR1 SGHDN, CDR2 FVKESK. CDR3 DNA sequence: TGTGCCAGCAGCCAGGGCAGGAAAACTGAAGCTTTCTTT. Translation: CASSQGRKTEAFF. Combining the CDR3 with reference TRBV14 and TRBJ1-1 gives the whole variable domain EAGVTQFPSHSVIEKGQTVTLRCDPISGHDNLYWYRRVMGKEIKFLLHFVKESKQDESGMPNNRFLAERTGGTYSTLKVQPAELEDSGVYFCASSQGRKTEAFFGQGTRLTVV.